One sample yielded the 26 T cell receptor beta chains listed below, sequenced in a study of blood T cell repertoires in COVID-19. Sequenced by immunoSEQ multiplex PCR; TCRdb stores in-frame clones only, minus some. Among some 300,000 clones listed, around four fifths were seen once. The sequenced sample consisted of peripheral blood. The receptors were gathered from a woman in her fifties or sixties with active or convalescent COVID-19.

V is TRBV29-1 and J is TRBJ1-5, with D possibly being TRBD1 (5 bases). Trimming took 4 bases from V and 3 from J, leaving 28 bases between them. The CDR3 has 19 amino acids. Germline CDR1 reads SQVTM; CDR2 reads ANQGSEA. The CDR3 nucleotides read TGCAGCGTTGGGGCCGGGAGAAGTGGGGGGTTGAATATCAATCAGCCCCAGCATTTT. Protein product: CSVGAGRSGGLNINQPQHF.

The chain recombines TRBV5-1 with TRBJ1-3, with D uncertain. Germline CDR1 is SGHRS and CDR2 is YFSETQ. V gave up 0 bases and J gave up 5 bases, with 9 bases separating them. CDR3 length: 14 amino acids. CDR3 coding DNA: TGCGCCAGCAGCTTGGCCGGGAGGAGAAACACCATATATTTT. Encoded protein: CASSLAGRRNTIYF. The full variable domain, completed using reference TRBV5-1 and TRBJ1-3, is KAGVTQTPRYLIKTRGQQVTLSCSPISGHRSVSWYQQTPGQGLQFLFEYFSETQRNKGNFPGRFSGRQFSNSRSEMNVSTLELGDSALYLCASSLAGRRNTIYFGEGSWLTVV.

The J gene is TRBJ2-1, the V gene TRBV5-1; 12 bases are shared with TRBD2. V lost 3 bases, J lost 10 bases, and 11 bases stayed unmatched. This CDR3 comprises 16 residues. CDR1 is SGHRS, CDR2 YFSETQ, per germline. CDR3 DNA sequence: TGCGCCAGCAGCTCTGGACTAGCGGGAAGGGAGCGGGAGCAGTTCTTC. Amino acid sequence: CASSSGLAGREREQFF.

The chain has TRBV19 and TRBJ1-1, with a tentative D call TRBD1 (5 bases). The V and J ends lost 6 bases and 0 bases respectively, with 8 bases between them. CDR3 size: 13 residues. Germline V lookup: CDR1 LNHDA, CDR2 SQIVND (reference sequence). The CDR3, as DNA: TGTGCCAGTAGCGTGACAGTGAACACTGAAGCTTTCTTT. It codes for CASSVTVNTEAFF.

The genes are TRBV7-9 and TRBJ2-1; D unclear. The ends were cut back, 4 bases at V and 0 bases at J, with 4 bases in the middle. The CDR3 runs 13 residues. Germline CDR1 is SEHNR and CDR2 is FQNEAQ (reference sequence). CDR3 sequence reads: CASSSGSYNEQFF. The CDR3 region has the DNA TGTGCCAGCAGCTCAGGCTCCTACAATGAGCAGTTCTTC. Supplemented by reference TRBV7-9 and TRBJ2-1, the full variable domain reads DTGVSQNPRHKITKRGQNVTFRCDPISEHNRLYWYRQTLGQGPEFLTYFQNEAQLEKSRLLSDRFSAERPKGSFSTLEIQRTEQGDSAMYLCASSSGSYNEQFFGPGTRLTVL.

The chain uses TRBV2 and TRBJ2-5; 10 positions agree with TRBD2. CDR1 and CDR2 from the germline V gene are SNHLY and FYNNEI. The CDR3 consists of 15 residues. J gave up 4 bases and V 1 base, and 3 bases lay outside the gene matches. Written as DNA, the CDR3 is TGTGCCAGCAGTGAAGTAGCGGGAGGAGCAGAGACCCAGTACTTC. It specifies CASSEVAGGAETQYF.

Here the CDR3 reads CASRPTSGGGFDIQYF. The CDR3 DNA sequence: TGTGCCAGCAGGCCGACTAGCGGAGGTGGGTTTGACATTCAGTACTTC. This chain joins TRBV28 and TRBJ2-4, with TRBD2 matching 9 bases. Germline CDR1 is MDHEN and CDR2 is SYDVKM. Trimming cost V 6 bases and J 8 bases; bases outside gene matches: 14. The CDR3 consists of 16 residues.

The chain recombines TRBV27 with TRBJ2-1, with a possible D match to TRBD2 (5 bases). V lost 6 bases to trimming and J lost 4 bases, with 13 bases between them. The length of the CDR3 is 14 residues. Per germline, CDR1 MNHEY and CDR2 SMNVEV (reference sequence). The CDR3 protein is CASSSGIGYNEQFF. Written as DNA, the CDR3 is TGTGCCAGCAGCTCCGGGATTGGGTACAATGAGCAGTTCTTC.

CDR3 residues: CASSLLGSHNEQFF. The CDR3 DNA sequence: TGTGCCAGTAGTTTGCTGGGGAGCCACAATGAGCAGTTCTTC. V usage is TRBV19 and J usage is TRBJ2-1; D may be TRBD2 (5 bases). This CDR3 is 14 amino acids long. Trimming pared 5 bases from V and 5 bases from J, leaving 13 bases between. In germline, CDR1 is LNHDA, CDR2 SQIVND (reference sequence).

V is TRBV2 and J is TRBJ1-1, with a weak D call TRBD1 (6 bases). The V end was cut by 3 bases, the J end by 0 bases, with 8 bases between. The CDR3 is 14 amino acids. Germline V lookup: CDR1 SNHLY, CDR2 FYNNEI. The CDR3 nucleotides are TGTGCCAGCAGTGAGTCAGGGGTGAACACTGAAGCTTTCTTT. Protein product: CASSESGVNTEAFF.

A single count supports this clone. The V gene is TRBV6-2 or TRBV6-3, the J gene TRBJ2-3; 12 bases line up with TRBD2. V lost 6 bases, J lost 3 bases, and 7 bases stayed unmatched. The CDR3 is 16 amino acids. Germline V gene lookup returns CDR1 MNHEY and CDR2 SVGEGT. The CDR3 DNA reads TGTGCCAGCAGCCGACTAGCGGGAGTGGGTACAGATACGCAGTATTTT. Translated, it gives CASSRLAGVGTDTQYF.

The chain combines TRBV28 with TRBJ2-7; tentative D call: TRBD2 (6 bases). V was pared by 5 bases and J by 7 bases, with 24 bases between. CDR1 MDHEN and CDR2 SYDVKM come from the germline V gene. This CDR3 contains 16 residues. Here the CDR3 DNA reads TGTGCCAGCAGTGTTTGGAGGGGACTCGGCCGAGATGAGCAGTACTTC. The encoded protein is CASSVWRGLGRDEQYF.

The chain links TRBV2 to TRBJ1-6, with D possibly TRBD1 on 5 matching bases. This CDR3 is 15 amino acids long. CDR1 is SNHLY and CDR2 is FYNNEI in the germline V gene. V lost 6 bases and J lost 2, with 11 bases in between. This chain's CDR3 is CASRDPTAYNSPLHF. As DNA, the CDR3 is TGTGCCAGCAGGGATCCGACAGCCTATAATTCACCCCTCCACTTT.

This chain uses TRBV15 with TRBJ2-5; tentatively, D is TRBD2 (6 bases). Looked up from germline, CDR1 is LNHNV and CDR2 is YYDKDF (reference sequence). There are 15 residues in the CDR3. The V and J ends lost 2 bases and 5 bases respectively, with 15 bases between them. The CDR3 sequence is CATSRSLTGVETQYF. The CDR3 DNA reads TGTGCCACCAGCAGATCCCTAACGGGAGTGGAGACCCAGTACTTC. Variable domain in full (rest from reference TRBV15 and TRBJ2-5): DAMVIQNPRYQVTQFGKPVTLSCSQTLNHNVMYWYQQKSSQAPKLLFHYYDKDFNNEADTPDNFQSRRPNTSFCFLDIRSPGLGDTAMYLCATSRSLTGVETQYFGPGTRLLVL.

The V gene is TRBV9, the J gene TRBJ2-3, with D possibly TRBD1 on 6 matching bases. In germline, CDR1 is SGDLS, CDR2 YYNGEE. V was trimmed by 6 bases and J by 2 bases, leaving 13 bases between them. This CDR3 contains 14 residues. Here the CDR3 DNA reads TGTGCCAGCAACTTACAGGGTTACACAGATACGCAGTATTTT. Amino acids: CASNLQGYTDTQYF.

The chain recombines TRBV7-8 with TRBJ1-5; maybe TRBD1 (6 bases). Germline V gives CDR1 SGHVS, CDR2 FQNEAQ. Trimming took 5 bases from V and 6 from J, leaving 17 bases between them. This CDR3 has 15 residues. Here the CDR3 reads CASSPEDSLGQPQHF. The CDR3 nucleotides read TGTGCCAGCAGCCCCGAGGACAGTTTGGGTCAGCCCCAGCATTTT.

In regard to this clone: Other DNA sequences of this sample code for an identical CDR3. The chain uses TRBV7-9 and TRBJ1-4, with 8 bases identical to TRBD1. The V gene end was trimmed by 5 bases and the J gene end by 5 bases; junction bases not matched to a gene: 7. The CDR3 is made up of 15 amino acids. CDR1 and CDR2 (germline): SEHNR, FQNEAQ (reference sequence). The CDR3 region is CASSNDRGRNEKLFF. The CDR3 nucleotides are TGTGCCAGCAGCAATGACAGGGGCCGGAATGAAAAACTGTTTTTT.

This CDR3 is CASSLDTATSRNEQFF. The CDR3 coding sequence is TGTGCCAGCAGCTTAGACACGGCGACTAGTCGAAATGAGCAGTTCTTC. This sequence joins TRBV7-3 and TRBJ2-1; perhaps TRBD2 as D (6 bases). Germline V CDR1 and CDR2: SGHTA, FQGTGA. The CDR3 is 16 amino acids. V was cut by 2 bases and J by 7 bases, with 18 bases left in between.

This chain joins TRBV18 and TRBJ1-1, with D hard to call. V gave up 3 bases and J gave up 1 base, with 18 bases separating them. CDR3 length equals 17 residues. Per germline, CDR1 KGHSH and CDR2 LQKENI. CDR3 nucleotides: TGTGCCAGCTCACCGAACGGGATGCAGGTCAAGAACACTGAAGCTTTCTTT. Its translation: CASSPNGMQVKNTEAFF.

The CDR3 sequence: CASSLSPHRSIYGYTF. DNA for the CDR3: TGTGCCAGCAGCTTAAGCCCCCACAGGAGCATCTATGGCTACACCTTC. The gene calls are TRBV7-2 and TRBJ1-2, with a weak D call TRBD1 (5 bases). V shed 2 bases and J shed 4 bases, with 17 bases lying between them. The CDR3 runs to 16 residues. Germline-derived CDR1 and CDR2 are SGHTA and FQGNSA.

The chain couples TRBV19 to TRBJ2-1; 8 bases are a match to TRBD2. With V trimmed by 1 base and J by 12 bases, 11 bases remained unmatched. Per germline, CDR1 LNHDA and CDR2 SQIVND (reference sequence). This CDR3 spans 15 amino acids. This CDR3 reads CASSIVGASGPSQFF. The CDR3 DNA sequence: TGTGCCAGTAGTATAGTAGGGGCTAGCGGGCCCTCGCAGTTCTTC.

This rearrangement joins TRBV5-1 to TRBJ1-1; TRBD1 is a possible D gene (5 bases). Germline CDR1 is SGHRS and CDR2 is YFSETQ. V lost 4 bases and J lost 0, with 19 bases in between. The CDR3 spans 17 residues. CDR3 DNA: TGCGCCAGCAGCCCCTTGAATCGGACAAACATGAACACTGAAGCTTTCTTT. Amino acids: CASSPLNRTNMNTEAFF.

This clone was counted once. The chain joins TRBV7-2 to TRBJ2-3; 9 nucleotides match TRBD2. CDR1 SGHTA and CDR2 FQGNSA come from the germline V gene. The CDR3 totals 15 residues. The J segment lost 1 base and the V segment lost 5 bases, leaving 4 bases of the junction unmatched. In DNA, the CDR3 is TGTGCCAGCAGCCAGGGACTAGCCCGCACAGATACGCAGTATTTT. Protein product: CASSQGLARTDTQYF.

This clone has just a few counts. The chain is built from TRBV11-2 and TRBJ1-2; D not resolved. From germline, CDR1 is SGHAT and CDR2 FQNNGV. Trimming removed 5 bases at V and 4 bases at J, with 14 bases between. The CDR3 spans 14 residues. The CDR3 sequence: CASSQKAGFYGYTF. The CDR3 bases are TGTGCCAGCAGCCAAAAGGCGGGGTTCTATGGCTACACCTTC.

The V call is TRBV2, the J call TRBJ1-2; D might be TRBD1 (6 bases). Germline CDR1 and CDR2: SNHLY and FYNNEI. Trimming cost V 3 bases and J 8 bases, with 13 bases left between them. This CDR3 contains 13 residues. The CDR3 DNA reads TGTGCCAGCAGTGAGGGGGGGGCCCTGGGCTACACCTTC. This gives the protein CASSEGGALGYTF. Variable domain in full (rest from reference TRBV2 and TRBJ1-2): EPEVTQTPSHQVTQMGQEVILRCVPISNHLYFYWYRQILGQKVEFLVSFYNNEISEKSEIFDDQFSVERPDGSNFTLKIRSTKLEDSAMYFCASSEGGALGYTFGSGTRLTVV.

This clone was counted between two and nine times. The gene calls are TRBV5-1 and TRBJ2-2; possible D gene TRBD2, 6 bases. V shed 6 bases and J shed 6 bases, with 9 bases lying between them. Germline V lookup: CDR1 SGHRS, CDR2 YFSETQ. CDR3 length: 12 amino acids. CDR3 nucleotide sequence: TGCGCCAGCAAGCCGGGGGCCGGGGAGCTGTTTTTT. Residues: CASKPGAGELFF.